These 11 T cell receptor beta chains were sequenced from one sample in a study of T cells in women clearing cervical HPV infection. Here immunoSEQ multiplex PCR was the method, and the copy in TCRdb shows in-frame clones only, minus some. The sample yields about 27,000 clones, of which the top ten take up approximately 22%. The sequenced material came from blood buffy coat. Receptor source: a woman aged 18 to 75 with a cervical HPV16 infection that either progressed to CIN3+ or cleared (not recorded which).

Concerning this clone: The sequence runs out 3 residues before the end of the CDR3; the remainder is reconstructed from the germline J gene. The chain employs TRBV5-6 and TRBJ2-5, with 8 bases that match TRBD2. The V and J ends lost 0 bases and 5 bases, in that order; junction bases with no gene match: 6. The CDR3 runs to 15 residues. CDR1 and CDR2 (germline): SGHDT, YYEEEE. The DNA read from the CDR3 is TGTGCCAGCAGCTTGGATAGCGGGATAGGTGAGACC. This codes for CASSLDSGIGET. The CDR3 as a whole reads CASSLDSGIGETQYF.

Of note for this clone: The sequence runs out 3 residues before the end of the CDR3; the remainder is reconstructed from the germline J gene. V is TRBV19 and J is TRBJ2-3, with 13 bases fitting TRBD2. This CDR3 is 16 amino acids long. The junction had 8 bases not matched to a gene; V was cut back by 10 bases and J by 1 base. Germline V gene lookup returns CDR1 LNHDA and CDR2 SQIVND (reference sequence). This CDR3 reads CATHGLAGARTDTQYF. The DNA read from the CDR3 is TGTGCCACCCATGGACTAGCGGGAGCCCGCACAGATACG.

With regard to this clone: The read gets to within 3 residues of the CDR3 end, and the germline J gene fills in the rest. This chain uses TRBV7-7 with TRBJ2-3; TRBD2 matches at 10 bases. The germline CDR1 and CDR2 sequences are SSHAT and FNYEAQ (reference sequence). Trimming removed 1 base from V and 4 bases from J; junction bases left unmatched: 5. CDR3 length: 16 amino acids. CDR3 DNA, as far as it was read: TGTGCCAGCAGCTTAGGTGCTAGCGGGAGAGCAGATACG. Encoded protein: CASSLGASGRADT. The whole CDR3 region reads CASSLGASGRADTQYF.

With respect to this clone: With the read ending 3 residues before the CDR3 end, the germline J gene is used to fill in that end. The chain links TRBV18 to TRBJ1-4; perhaps TRBD1 as D (5 bases). Germline CDR1 reads KGHSH; CDR2 reads LQKENI. The CDR3 consists of 16 residues. The part of the CDR3 DNA that was read is TGTGCCAGCTCAAGGGAGCGGGGCTCTGGGGCCAACGTA. It yields the protein CASSRERGSGANV. In full, the CDR3 is CASSRERGSGANVLFF.

Regarding this clone: The CDR3 is cut off 3 residues early in the read; its end comes from the germline J gene. The rearrangement uses TRBV12-5 and TRBJ2-3, with 7 nucleotides matching TRBD1. The CDR3 spans 13 residues. Germline-derived CDR1 and CDR2 are LGHNT and FRNRAP. J was trimmed by 0 bases and V by 7 bases; bases with no gene match: 1. The CDR3 here is CASADRSTDTQYF. Incomplete CDR3 DNA: TGTGCTAGTGCGGACAGGAGCACAGATACG.

For this clone: Read sequence stops 3 residues before the CDR3 end, and the germline J gene provides the missing end. The chain links TRBV12-3 or TRBV12-4 to TRBJ2-7; no clear D. Trimming cost V 5 bases and J 3 bases, with 11 bases left between them. The CDR3 consists of 13 residues. Incomplete CDR3 DNA: TGTGCCAGCAGTCCTAGGAACCTCTACGAG. Its translation is CASSPRNLYE. The entire CDR3 protein reads CASSPRNLYEQYF.

Worth noting for this clone: The CDR3 goes on 3 residues after the read ends, and that part is filled in from the germline J gene. This chain links TRBV2 with TRBJ2-7, with 7 bases identical to TRBD1. V lost 8 bases, J lost 3 bases, and 4 bases stayed unmatched. CDR1 is SNHLY and CDR2 is FYNNEI in the germline V gene. The CDR3 contains 12 residues. CDR3 DNA (partial): TGTGCCAGCGGGACAGAAAACTACGAG. This encodes CASGTENYE. The complete CDR3 reads CASGTENYEQYF.

As for this clone: The read is 3 residues too short to cover the CDR3 end, so that end is filled in from the germline J gene. The chain uses TRBV5-4 and TRBJ1-1; D is possibly TRBD1 (6 bases). From germline, CDR1 is SGHNT and CDR2 YYREEE (reference sequence). The CDR3 extends over 14 amino acids. V was shortened by 2 bases and J by 4 bases, with 12 bases between the two germline ends. Incomplete CDR3 DNA: TGTGCCAGCAGCTTTCCAGGGGTAGGCACTGAA. Its protein product is CASSFPGVGTE. The entire CDR3 is CASSFPGVGTEAFF.

Partial CDR3 DNA: TGCGCCAGCAGCTTGGGACAGAACACCGGGGAG. Protein product: CASSLGQNTGE. In full, the CDR3 reads CASSLGQNTGELFF. This chain joins TRBV5-1 and TRBJ2-2; D unresolved. The sequenced fragment ends 3 residues before the CDR3 boundary, so the rest is inferred from the germline J gene. The CDR3 spans 14 residues. Trimming removed 0 bases at V and 1 base at J, with 4 bases between. Germline loops: CDR1 SGHRS, CDR2 YFSETQ. Combining the CDR3 with reference TRBV5-1 and TRBJ2-2 gives the whole variable domain KAGVTQTPRYLIKTRGQQVTLSCSPISGHRSVSWYQQTPGQGLQFLFEYFSETQRNKGNFPGRFSGRQFSNSRSEMNVSTLELGDSALYLCASSLGQNTGELFFGEGSRLTVL.

Regarding this clone: Read sequence stops 3 residues before the CDR3 end, and the germline J gene provides the missing end. The rearrangement uses TRBV5-4 and TRBJ2-1; 7 bases are shared with TRBD1. Germline V gene data show CDR1 as SGHNT and CDR2 as YYREEE (reference sequence). The CDR3 length is 13 residues. Unmatched junction bases numbered 4, after V lost 7 bases and J lost 3 bases. CDR3 protein: CASLGQNYNEQFF. The CDR3 DNA, read in part, is TGTGCCAGCCTGGGACAGAACTACAATGAG. The full variable domain, with the rest looked up from reference TRBV5-4 and TRBJ2-1, is ETGVTQSPTHLIKTRGQQVTLRCSSQSGHNTVSWYQQALGQGPQFIFQYYREEENGRGNFPPRFSGLQFPNYSSELNVNALELDDSALYLCASLGQNYNEQFFGPGTRLTVL.

Remarks on this clone: The CDR3 goes on 3 residues after the read ends, and that part is filled in from the germline J gene. The chain is built from TRBV30 and TRBJ2-7, with D tentatively TRBD2 (5 bases). CDR1 is GTSNPN, CDR2 SVGIG, per germline (reference sequence). V was shortened by 2 bases and J by 2 bases, with 7 bases between the two germline ends. The CDR3 totals 12 residues. CDR3 DNA (partial): TGTGCCTGGAGTTTCGGGGCCTACGAG. Its translation: CAWSFGAYE. The whole CDR3 is CAWSFGAYEQYF.